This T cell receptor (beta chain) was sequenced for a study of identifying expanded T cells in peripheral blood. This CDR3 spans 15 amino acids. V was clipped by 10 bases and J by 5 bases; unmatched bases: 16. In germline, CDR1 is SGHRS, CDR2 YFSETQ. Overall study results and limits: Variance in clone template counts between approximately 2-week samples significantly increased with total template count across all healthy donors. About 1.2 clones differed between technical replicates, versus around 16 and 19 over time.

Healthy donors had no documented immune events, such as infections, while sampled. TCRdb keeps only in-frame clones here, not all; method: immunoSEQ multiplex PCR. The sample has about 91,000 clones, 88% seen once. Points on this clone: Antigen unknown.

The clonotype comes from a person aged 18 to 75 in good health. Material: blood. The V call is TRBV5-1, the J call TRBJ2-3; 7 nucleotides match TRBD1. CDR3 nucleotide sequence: TGCGCCGGCCGTTCCTCCAGGGGGTTGAGAGATACGCAGTATTTT. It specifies CAGRSSRGLRDTQYF.